Below are 27 T cell receptor beta chains sequenced from a single sample in a study of cytomegalovirus exposure and HLA in healthy donors. Vbeta (60) and Jbeta (13) primers were used in the PCR. TCRdb keeps only in-frame clones here, not all; method: immunoSEQ multiplex PCR. The sample table includes more than 95,000 clones. Input material: PBMCs. Source of these receptors: a man between 18 and 29 years old in good health and CMV-seronegative.

The chain links TRBV6-1 to TRBJ2-3; D is perhaps TRBD1 (6 bases). Germline assignment: CDR1 MNHNS and CDR2 SASEGT. The V gene lost 5 bases and the J gene lost 5 bases, with 17 bases spanning the gap. This CDR3 spans 15 amino acids. The CDR3, as DNA: TGTGCCAGCAGTTTTGGGACATCACTGGGAGATACGCAGTATTTT. Encoded protein: CASSFGTSLGDTQYF.

V and J are TRBV12-5 and TRBJ2-1; possible D gene TRBD2, 5 bases. Germline CDR1 reads LGHNT; CDR2 reads FRNRAP. Trimming shortened V by 8 bases and J by 5 bases, and 19 bases separated the two germline ends. CDR3 size: 15 residues. This CDR3 reads CASSLLPTGNNEQFF. CDR3 bases: TGTGCTAGTTCCCTTCTTCCTACGGGGAACAATGAGCAGTTCTTC. The full variable domain, completed using reference TRBV12-5 and TRBJ2-1, is DARVTQTPRHKVTEMGQEVTMRCQPILGHNTVFWYRQTMMQGLELLAYFRNRAPLDDSGMPKDRFSAEMPDATLATLKIQPSEPRDSAVYFCASSLLPTGNNEQFFGPGTRLTVL.

The chain links TRBV11-2 to TRBJ1-5; no firm D call. The CDR3 sequence is 13 residues long. Trimming took 0 bases from V and 4 from J, leaving 4 bases between them. Germline CDR1 and CDR2: SGHAT and FQNNGV. As DNA, the CDR3 is TGTGCCAGCAGCTTAGACCGGAATCAGCCCCAGCATTTT. Translating it yields CASSLDRNQPQHF.

V gene TRBV9 combines with J gene TRBJ1-6, with TRBD1 as a possible D gene (5 bases). The CDR3 runs 12 residues. The V and J ends lost 3 bases and 14 bases respectively, with 12 bases between them. Germline V lookup: CDR1 SGDLS, CDR2 YYNGEE. The CDR3 DNA reads TGTGCCAGCAGCGACGGGGGGTCATCCCTCCACTTT. It encodes CASSDGGSSLHF.

Here the CDR3 reads CASSGAGTGELRGYGYTF. In DNA, the CDR3 is TGTGCCAGCAGTGGAGCGGGGACAGGGGAGTTGAGGGGCTATGGCTACACCTTC. The genes are TRBV6-1 and TRBJ1-2; 10 bases agree with TRBD1. CDR3 length equals 18 residues. Germline V gives CDR1 MNHNS, CDR2 SASEGT. Trimming at V came to 4 bases and at J to 4 bases, leaving 15 bases not matched to a gene.

This chain links TRBV2 with TRBJ2-7; D unresolved. Trimming left V 0 bases short and J 5 bases short, with 17 bases between. The CDR3 has 16 residues. From germline, CDR1 is SNHLY and CDR2 FYNNEI. In DNA form, the CDR3 reads TGTGCCAGCAGTGAAGCGCTTCGGTTTCGAATCCACGAGCAGTACTTC. Its translation: CASSEALRFRIHEQYF. Full variable domain (rest looked up from reference TRBV2 and TRBJ2-7): EPEVTQTPSHQVTQMGQEVILRCVPISNHLYFYWYRQILGQKVEFLVSFYNNEISEKSEIFDDQFSVERPDGSNFTLKIRSTKLEDSAMYFCASSEALRFRIHEQYFGPGTRLTVT.

V and J are TRBV19 and TRBJ2-5; D is ambiguous. CDR1 and CDR2 from the germline V gene are LNHDA and SQIVND (reference sequence). V lost 3 bases to trimming and J lost 0 bases, with 11 bases between them. This CDR3 comprises 15 residues. In DNA form, the CDR3 reads TGTGCCAGTAGTATTCAAACGGGTTACCAAGAGACCCAGTACTTC. The encoded protein is CASSIQTGYQETQYF.

The rearrangement links TRBV2 to TRBJ1-5; a weak D match, TRBD1 (6 bases). Trimming cost V 3 bases and J 5 bases, with 11 bases left between them. CDR3 size: 14 residues. Germline V gene data show CDR1 as SNHLY and CDR2 as FYNNEI. This chain's CDR3 is CASSDSGVYQPQHF. DNA for the CDR3: TGTGCCAGCAGTGATTCAGGGGTGTATCAGCCCCAGCATTTT.

The chain recombines TRBV6-1 with TRBJ2-1, with TRBD2 as a possible D gene (6 bases). Between the trimmed V and J ends, which lost 0 bases and 4 bases, there was a span of 10 bases. The CDR3 is 15 residues long. Germline V gene lookup returns CDR1 MNHNS and CDR2 SASEGT. The CDR3 DNA reads as TGTGCCAGCAGTGAAGCGAGAGGGAGGTACAATGAGCAGTTCTTC. It specifies CASSEARGRYNEQFF.

J is TRBJ1-5 and V is TRBV5-8, with D unresolved. With 0 bases removed from V and 4 bases from J, the gap between germline ends came to 8 bases. CDR3 size: 14 residues. Germline assignment: CDR1 SGHTS and CDR2 YDEGEE. DNA for the CDR3: TGTGCCAGCAGCTTGGTGGCTTTTAATCAGCCCCAGCATTTT. This translates into CASSLVAFNQPQHF.

V gene TRBV5-1 combines with J gene TRBJ2-2, with D unresolved. Germline CDR1 is SGHRS and CDR2 is YFSETQ. This CDR3 has 14 amino acids. Trimming cost V 0 bases and J 1 base, with 4 bases left between them. In nucleotides, the CDR3 is TGCGCCAGCAGCTTGGTCGTGAACACCGGGGAGCTGTTTTTT. It specifies CASSLVVNTGELFF.

The chain uses TRBV7-2 and TRBJ2-7, with 7 bases aligning to TRBD1. V lost 3 bases, J lost 4 bases, and 3 bases stayed unmatched. The length of the CDR3 is 13 residues. The germline gives CDR1 SGHTA, CDR2 FQGNSA. For the CDR3, the DNA is TGTGCCAGCAGCTTGACGGGACAGTACGAGCAGTACTTC. Protein sequence: CASSLTGQYEQYF.

The rearrangement links TRBV5-1 to TRBJ1-4; no clear D. The V end was cut by 1 base, the J end by 8 bases, with 12 bases between. This CDR3 has 14 residues. Germline CDR1 reads SGHRS; CDR2 reads YFSETQ. The CDR3 reads CASSLRGGLEKLFF. CDR3 nucleotides: TGCGCCAGCAGCTTGCGAGGCGGTTTGGAAAAACTGTTTTTT.

The chain employs TRBV20-1 and TRBJ2-1; no clear D. The CDR3 is 11 residues long. Trimming stripped 0 bases from V and 8 bases from J, with 5 bases between. Germline V gene sequence: CDR1 DFQATT, CDR2 SNEGSKA (reference sequence). CDR3 nucleotide sequence: TGCAGTGCTAGAGACAGGCATGAGCAGTTCTTC. This codes for CSARDRHEQFF.

CDR3 DNA sequence: TGCGCCAGCAGCGTACGACAGGGCTTGAACACTGAAGCTTTCTTT. This sequence encodes CASSVRQGLNTEAFF. J is TRBJ1-1 and V is TRBV5-1, with 7 bases identical to TRBD1. Germline-derived CDR1 and CDR2 are SGHRS and YFSETQ. The CDR3 covers 15 residues. After removal of 4 bases from V and 0 bases from J, the junction contained 6 bases not matched to a gene.

The V and J genes are TRBV9 and TRBJ2-7; D is possibly TRBD2 (6 bases). The ends were cut back, 0 bases at V and 5 bases at J, with 12 bases in the middle. The CDR3 is 14 amino acids. Germline V lookup: CDR1 SGDLS, CDR2 YYNGEE. The CDR3 here is CASSVVPGGDEQYF. In nucleotides, the CDR3 is TGTGCCAGCAGCGTAGTCCCTGGCGGGGACGAGCAGTACTTC. The variable domain in full, with the rest retrieved from reference TRBV9 and TRBJ2-7, is DSGVTQTPKHLITATGQRVTLRCSPRSGDLSVYWYQQSLDQGLQFLIQYYNGEERAKGNILERFSAQQFPDLHSELNLSSLELGDSALYFCASSVVPGGDEQYFGPGTRLTVT.

The gene calls are TRBV11-2 and TRBJ2-7; 9 bases fit TRBD1. The CDR3 runs to 15 residues. Germline CDR1 reads SGHAT; CDR2 reads FQNNGV. V dropped 4 bases and J dropped 4; count of bases not matched to a gene: 8. This chain's CDR3 is CASSSYRGRIYEQYF. As DNA, the CDR3 is TGTGCCAGCAGCTCCTACAGGGGGCGTATTTACGAGCAGTACTTC.

This rearrangement joins TRBV7-6 to TRBJ1-4; D gene uncertain. Germline loops: CDR1 SGHVS, CDR2 FNYEAQ. The CDR3 runs to 16 residues. V shed 5 bases and J shed 8 bases, with 21 bases lying between them. In DNA form, the CDR3 reads TGTGCCAGCAGCCTTTCCGAGGGCTCTCGTGGAGAAAAACTGTTTTTT. Its protein is CASSLSEGSRGEKLFF.

The chain combines TRBV5-4 with TRBJ2-7; 7 bases match TRBD2. V lost 3 bases and J lost 2; bases outside the gene matches: 8. The CDR3 loop spans 15 amino acids. CDR1 and CDR2 (germline): SGHNT, YYREEE (reference sequence). The CDR3 DNA is TGTGCCAGCAGCTACCCGACCGGGAGGACCTACGAGCAGTACTTC. Translation: CASSYPTGRTYEQYF.

CDR3 DNA sequence: TGTGCCTGGAGTGAACAGACAGGGTATGGCTACACCTTC. Residues: CAWSEQTGYGYTF. The chain carries TRBV30 and TRBJ1-2; 7 bases fit TRBD1. The CDR3 consists of 13 residues. Per the germline V gene, CDR1 is GTSNPN and CDR2 is SVGIG (reference sequence). V lost 1 base to trimming and J lost 5 bases; unmatched junction nucleotides: 4.

The rearrangement uses TRBV5-1 and TRBJ1-2; 8 nucleotides line up with TRBD1. The CDR3 is made up of 16 amino acids. J gave up 7 bases and V 1 base, and 12 bases lay outside the gene matches. From germline, CDR1 is SGHRS and CDR2 YFSETQ. The CDR3 protein is CASSLSEDRVFRGYTF. For the CDR3, the DNA is TGCGCCAGCAGCTTGAGTGAGGACAGGGTCTTTCGTGGCTACACCTTC.

V and J are TRBV5-1 and TRBJ1-2; D may be TRBD1 (6 bases). V was cut by 0 bases and J by 4 bases, with 13 bases left in between. Germline CDR1 reads SGHRS; CDR2 reads YFSETQ. The CDR3 consists of 15 residues. The CDR3 nucleotides are TGCGCCAGCAGCTTGGCTGTTGGGGGGGCCTATGGCTACACCTTC. Translating gives CASSLAVGGAYGYTF.

The chain employs TRBV27 and TRBJ2-7, with 10 nucleotides matching TRBD2. Losses at the gene ends were 3 bases for V and 3 bases for J; bases not matched to a gene: 8. Germline V CDR1 and CDR2: MNHEY, SMNVEV (reference sequence). There are 16 residues in the CDR3. The CDR3 spells CASSLYPGLANYEQYF. The CDR3 DNA follows: TGTGCCAGCAGTTTGTATCCGGGACTAGCGAACTACGAGCAGTACTTC.

This chain links TRBV5-8 with TRBJ2-5; D remains ambiguous. The length of the CDR3 is 14 residues. Germline assignment: CDR1 SGHTS and CDR2 YDEGEE. Between the trimmed V and J ends, which lost 0 bases and 2 bases, there was a span of 8 bases. CDR3 coding DNA: TGTGCCAGCAGCTTGGTTGGCAGACAAGAGACCCAGTACTTC. Its protein product is CASSLVGRQETQYF. The variable domain in full, with the rest retrieved from reference TRBV5-8 and TRBJ2-5, is EAGVTQSPTHLIKTRGQQATLRCSPISGHTSVYWYQQALGLGLQFLLWYDEGEERNRGNFPPRFSGRQFPNYSSELNVNALELEDSALYLCASSLVGRQETQYFGPGTRLLVL.

This chain uses TRBV30 with TRBJ1-2; D is unclear. From germline, CDR1 is GTSNPN and CDR2 SVGIG (reference sequence). V was trimmed by 0 bases and J by 3 bases, leaving 8 bases between them. The CDR3 contains 13 residues. DNA for the CDR3: TGTGCCTGGAGTGTAGACATTTACTATGGCTACACCTTC. Its protein product is CAWSVDIYYGYTF. Variable domain in full (rest from reference TRBV30 and TRBJ1-2): SQTIHQWPATLVQPVGSPLSLECTVEGTSNPNLYWYRQAAGRGLQLLFYSVGIGQISSEVPQNLSASRPQDRQFILSSKKLLLSDSGFYLCAWSVDIYYGYTFGSGTRLTVV.

This rearrangement joins TRBV27 to TRBJ2-1, with 11 nucleotides matching TRBD2. CDR1 is MNHEY, CDR2 SMNVEV, per germline (reference sequence). V lost 5 bases to trimming and J lost 3 bases; unmatched junction nucleotides: 3. The CDR3 runs 15 residues. The CDR3 DNA reads TGTGCCAGCAGTCCCGGACTAGCGGGCTACAATGAGCAGTTCTTC. This encodes CASSPGLAGYNEQFF.

The chain uses TRBV5-1 and TRBJ2-7, with 10 bases aligning to TRBD2. V shed 4 bases, J shed 2 bases, and the junction held 3 bases outside the gene matches. The CDR3 runs to 14 residues. CDR1 and CDR2 from the germline V gene are SGHRS and YFSETQ. CDR3 sequence reads: CASSPLAGAYEQYF. The DNA of the CDR3 is TGCGCCAGCAGCCCCCTAGCGGGAGCCTACGAGCAGTACTTC.